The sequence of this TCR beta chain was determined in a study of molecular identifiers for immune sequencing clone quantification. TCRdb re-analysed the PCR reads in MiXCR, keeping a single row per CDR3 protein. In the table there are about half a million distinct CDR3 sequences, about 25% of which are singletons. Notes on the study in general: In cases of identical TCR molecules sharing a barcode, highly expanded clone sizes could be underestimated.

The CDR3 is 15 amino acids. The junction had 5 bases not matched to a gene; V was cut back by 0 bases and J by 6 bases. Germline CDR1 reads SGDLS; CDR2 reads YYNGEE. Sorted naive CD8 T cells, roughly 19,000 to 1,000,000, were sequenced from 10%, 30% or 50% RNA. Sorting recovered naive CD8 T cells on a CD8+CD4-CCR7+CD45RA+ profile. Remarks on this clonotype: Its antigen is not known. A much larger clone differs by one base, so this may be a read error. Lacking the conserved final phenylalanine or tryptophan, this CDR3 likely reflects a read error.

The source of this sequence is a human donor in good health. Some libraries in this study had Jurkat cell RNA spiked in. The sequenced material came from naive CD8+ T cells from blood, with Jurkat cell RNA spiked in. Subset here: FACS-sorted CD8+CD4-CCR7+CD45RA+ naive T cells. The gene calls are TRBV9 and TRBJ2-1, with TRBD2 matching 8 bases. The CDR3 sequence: CASSVVAGPGNEQFL. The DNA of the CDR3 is TGTGCCAGCAGCGTAGTAGCGGGACCAGGCAATGAGCAGTTCCTC.